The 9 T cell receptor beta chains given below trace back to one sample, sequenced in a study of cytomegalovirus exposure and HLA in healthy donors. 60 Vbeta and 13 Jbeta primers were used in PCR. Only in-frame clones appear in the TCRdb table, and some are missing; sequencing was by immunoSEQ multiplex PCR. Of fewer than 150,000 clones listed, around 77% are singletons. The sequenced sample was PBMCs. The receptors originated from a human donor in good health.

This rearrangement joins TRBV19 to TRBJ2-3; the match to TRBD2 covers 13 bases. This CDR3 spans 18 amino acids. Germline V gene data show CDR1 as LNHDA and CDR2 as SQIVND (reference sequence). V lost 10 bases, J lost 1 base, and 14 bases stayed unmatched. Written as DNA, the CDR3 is TGTGCCACCCGATCGGTACTAGCGGGAGGGCCGGGCACAGATACGCAGTATTTT. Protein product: CATRSVLAGGPGTDTQYF.

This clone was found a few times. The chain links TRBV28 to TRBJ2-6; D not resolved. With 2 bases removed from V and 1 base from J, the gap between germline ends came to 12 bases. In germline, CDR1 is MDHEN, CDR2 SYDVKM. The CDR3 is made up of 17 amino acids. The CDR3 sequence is CASSLTGWRSGANVLTF. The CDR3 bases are TGTGCCAGCAGTTTAACTGGGTGGAGATCTGGGGCCAACGTCCTGACTTTC. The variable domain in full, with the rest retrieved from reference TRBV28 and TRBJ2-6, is DVKVTQSSRYLVKRTGEKVFLECVQDMDHENMFWYRQDPGLGLRLIYFSYDVKMKEKGDIPEGYSVSREKKERFSLILESASTNQTSMYLCASSLTGWRSGANVLTFGAGSRLTVL.

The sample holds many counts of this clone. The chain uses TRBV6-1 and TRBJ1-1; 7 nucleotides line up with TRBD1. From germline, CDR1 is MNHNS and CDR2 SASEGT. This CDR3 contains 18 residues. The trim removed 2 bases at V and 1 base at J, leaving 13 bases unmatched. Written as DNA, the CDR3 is TGTGCCAGCAGTGAATCTCCTTACTCCTGGACAGGGAACACTGAAGCTTTCTTT. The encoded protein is CASSESPYSWTGNTEAFF.

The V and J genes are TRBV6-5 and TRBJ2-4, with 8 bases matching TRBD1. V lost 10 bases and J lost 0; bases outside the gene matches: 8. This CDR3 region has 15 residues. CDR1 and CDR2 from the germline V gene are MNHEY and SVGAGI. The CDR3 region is CATVTGALAKNIQYF. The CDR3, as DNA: TGTGCCACCGTGACAGGGGCTCTAGCCAAAAACATTCAGTACTTC.

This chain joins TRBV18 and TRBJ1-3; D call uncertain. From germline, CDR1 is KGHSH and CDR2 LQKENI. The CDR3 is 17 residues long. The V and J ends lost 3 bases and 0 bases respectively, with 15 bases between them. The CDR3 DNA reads TGTGCCAGCTCACCGCAGACTATTACGGGCTCTGGAAACACCATATATTTT. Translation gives CASSPQTITGSGNTIYF.

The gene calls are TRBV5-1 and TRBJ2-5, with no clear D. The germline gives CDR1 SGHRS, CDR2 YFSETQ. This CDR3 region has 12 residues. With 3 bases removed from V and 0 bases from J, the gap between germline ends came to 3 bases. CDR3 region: CASSYYQETQYF. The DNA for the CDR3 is TGCGCCAGCAGCTACTACCAAGAGACCCAGTACTTC.

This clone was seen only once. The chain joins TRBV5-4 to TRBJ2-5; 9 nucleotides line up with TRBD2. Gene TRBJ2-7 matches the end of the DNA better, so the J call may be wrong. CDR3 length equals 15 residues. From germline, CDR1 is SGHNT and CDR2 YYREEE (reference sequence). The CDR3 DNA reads TGTGCCAGCAGCGCGGGGGGGACTACTTTCTACGAGCAGTACTTC. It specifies CASSAGGTTFYEQYF.

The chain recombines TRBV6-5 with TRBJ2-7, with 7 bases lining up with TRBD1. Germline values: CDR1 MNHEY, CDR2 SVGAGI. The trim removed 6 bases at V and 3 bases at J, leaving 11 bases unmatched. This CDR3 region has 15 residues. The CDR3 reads CASSPRTGNNYEQYF. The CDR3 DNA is TGTGCCAGCAGCCCTAGGACAGGTAACAACTACGAGCAGTACTTC.

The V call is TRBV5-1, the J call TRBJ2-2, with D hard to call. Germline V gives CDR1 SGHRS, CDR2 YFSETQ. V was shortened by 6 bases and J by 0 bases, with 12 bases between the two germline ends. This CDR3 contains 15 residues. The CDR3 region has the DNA TGCGCCAGCACCCAAGGAGACGCGAACACCGGGGAGCTGTTTTTT. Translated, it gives CASTQGDANTGELFF.